Below, 8 T cell receptor beta chains from the same sample are listed, as sequenced in a study of blood T cell repertoires in COVID-19. Using immunoSEQ multiplex PCR, the repertoire was profiled, and TCRdb retains in-frame clones only, with some absent. The data hold 150,000 to 200,000 clones, with approximately 85% observed a single time. Material for sequencing was peripheral blood. The origin of the receptors is a woman older than 75 with acute or convalescent COVID-19.

CDR3 bases: TGTGCCAGTAGTATAGCTTCAGATACGCAGTATTTT. This translates into CASSIASDTQYF. The chain links TRBV19 to TRBJ2-3; D is undetermined. Germline V lookup: CDR1 LNHDA, CDR2 SQIVND (reference sequence). Trimming pared 1 base from V and 4 bases from J, leaving 3 bases between. This CDR3 comprises 12 residues.

This sequence joins TRBV19 and TRBJ1-6, with unresolved D. V was shortened by 7 bases and J by 9 bases, with 22 bases between the two germline ends. Germline V CDR1 and CDR2: LNHDA, SQIVND (reference sequence). The CDR3 is 16 residues long. The CDR3, as DNA: TGTGCCAGTACCCGCTCCCACGAGGCCGGAATTTCACCCCTCCACTTT. It is translated as CASTRSHEAGISPLHF.

V is TRBV5-6 and J is TRBJ2-2; D may be TRBD1 (6 bases). The CDR3 is 17 residues long. The V gene's germline CDR1 is SGHDT and CDR2 YYEEEE. With 0 bases removed from V and 0 bases from J, the gap between germline ends came to 12 bases. The CDR3 sequence is CASSLGSGTTNTGELFF. CDR3 bases: TGTGCCAGCAGCTTGGGGTCCGGGACAACGAACACCGGGGAGCTGTTTTTT.

This rearrangement joins TRBV19 to TRBJ1-2, with TRBD1 matching 7 bases. The CDR3 extends over 13 amino acids. V was pared by 5 bases and J by 4 bases, with 4 bases of the junction left unmatched. Per germline, CDR1 LNHDA and CDR2 SQIVND (reference sequence). The CDR3 sequence is CASSRDRVYGYTF. In DNA, the CDR3 is TGTGCCAGTAGTCGGGACAGAGTCTATGGCTACACCTTC. The whole variable domain, filled in from reference TRBV19 and TRBJ1-2, reads DGGITQSPKYLFRKEGQNVTLSCEQNLNHDAMYWYRQDPGQGLRLIYYSQIVNDFQKGDIAEGYSVSREKKESFPLTVTSAQKNPTAFYLCASSRDRVYGYTFGSGTRLTVV.

This clone was recorded a few times. The chain employs TRBV3-1 (or the pseudogene TRBV3-2) and TRBJ2-7, with 16 nucleotides matching TRBD2. The CDR3 has 17 residues. CDR1 is LGHDT and CDR2 is YNNKEL in the germline V gene (reference sequence). With 3 bases clipped from V and 2 bases from J, the junction kept 4 bases outside the gene matches. The CDR3 protein is CASSQGLAGGRPYEQYF. CDR3 nucleotides: TGTGCCAGCAGCCAGGGACTAGCGGGAGGGCGTCCCTACGAGCAGTACTTC.

The chain couples TRBV6-5 to TRBJ1-5, with 8 nucleotides matching TRBD1. The CDR3 loop spans 13 amino acids. Trimming at V came to 6 bases and at J to 6 bases, leaving 4 bases not matched to a gene. Germline V lookup: CDR1 MNHEY, CDR2 SVGAGI. CDR3 nucleotides: TGTGCCAGCAGGGACAGGGCGGTTCAGCCCCAGCATTTT. Encoded protein: CASRDRAVQPQHF.

The CDR3 protein is CASSLGTGEGEKLFF. DNA of the CDR3: TGTGCCAGCAGCTTGGGGACAGGGGAGGGTGAAAAACTGTTTTTT. The genes are TRBV11-2 and TRBJ1-4; 10 bases map to TRBD1. The germline CDR1 and CDR2 sequences are SGHAT and FQNNGV. The CDR3 totals 15 residues. The junction had 5 bases not matched to a gene; V was cut back by 3 bases and J by 7 bases.

The V gene is TRBV7-9, the J gene TRBJ2-7; 8 bases align to TRBD2. There are 13 residues in the CDR3. Per germline, CDR1 SEHNR and CDR2 FQNEAQ (reference sequence). Trimming took 4 bases from V and 6 from J; bases not matched to a gene: 5. The CDR3 bases are TGTGCCAGCAGCTCCGGGACTAGGGGCGAGCAGTACTTC. Protein: CASSSGTRGEQYF.